This is a list of T cell receptor beta chains from one sample in a study of T cells in Graves' hyperthyroidism and ophthalmopathy. TCRdb redid the calling of the multiplex PCR reads with MiXCR, one entry per CDR3 protein. In the table there are around 200,000 distinct CDR3 sequences, around 19% of which are singletons. Sequencing was performed on blood. Source of these receptors: a man in his forties or fifties with Graves' hyperthyroidism. CDR3s include the opening cysteine and the closing phenylalanine or tryptophan. The D gene is left open where the match is weak. Only some rows state a clone size, as once, few, many or a class for expanded clones.

cdr3_nt,cdr3_aa,v_call,clone_size,d_call,j_call,cdr3_length
TGCGCCAGCAGCCAAGAAACTAGTCGCGAGCAGTACTTC,CASSQETSREQYF,TRBV4-1,NA,NA,TRBJ2-7,13
TGTGCCAGCAGTTACTCGATTGGGCGTGGTGGACTAGCGGAGCTTCATGATACGCAGTATTTT,CASSYSIGRGGLAELHDTQYF,TRBV6-2/TRBV6-3,NA,TRBD2,TRBJ2-3,21
TGTGCCAGCAGCGAGCGGGGGGTCACCTACGAGCAGTACTTC,CASSERGVTYEQYF,TRBV3-1,many,TRBD2,TRBJ2-7,14
TGTGCCAGCAGCTTATTTGACGGTGGTTACAATGAGCAGTTCTTC,CASSLFDGGYNEQFF,TRBV7-2,many,NA,TRBJ2-1,15
TGTGCCAGCAGCCCGCATCCTAGCACAGATACGCAGTATTTT,CASSPHPSTDTQYF,TRBV7-2,NA,NA,TRBJ2-3,14
TGTGCCAGCAGCGCTACGACAGGTCAGAAGACCCAGTACTTC,CASSATTGQKTQYF,TRBV9,many,NA,TRBJ2-5,14
TGTGCCAGCAGTTACACAGTATCCTTAAACACTGAAGCTTTCTTT,CASSYTVSLNTEAFF,TRBV6-2/TRBV6-3,many,NA,TRBJ1-1,15
TGCGCCAGCAGCCACAGGGCCTATTACGCCGGGGAGCTGTTTTTT,CASSHRAYYAGELFF,TRBV4-3,NA,NA,TRBJ2-2,15
TGTGCCAGCAGTGTACAGGGGTCCAATCAGCCCCAGCATTTT,CASSVQGSNQPQHF,TRBV6-2/TRBV6-3,many,TRBD1,TRBJ1-5,14
TGCGCCAGCAGCCAGACCCCCGGGACAGGGGGGGAGACCCAGTACTTC,CASSQTPGTGGETQYF,TRBV5-1,once,TRBD1,TRBJ2-5,16
TGTGCCAGCAGCTTAGCGCTTGCGGGCGTAAGGAACATTCAGTACTTC,CASSLALAGVRNIQYF,TRBV7-8,many,NA,TRBJ2-4,16
TGCAGTGCTCCTTCAACGGGGACTACCGGGGAGCTGTTTTTT,CSAPSTGTTGELFF,TRBV20-1,NA,NA,TRBJ2-2,14
TGTGCCAGCAGCCCTGGCCCGGCACAGAATGAGCAGTTCTTC,CASSPGPAQNEQFF,TRBV11-2,many,NA,TRBJ2-1,14
TGTGCCAGCAGTTCAGCGGGGACGTACACAGATACGCAGTATTTT,CASSSAGTYTDTQYF,TRBV6-9,NA,TRBD2,TRBJ2-3,15
TGTGCCAGCAGTGAACCGGGCAGGAGCTCCTACGAGCAGTACTTC,CASSEPGRSSYEQYF,TRBV6-1,NA,NA,TRBJ2-7,15
TGTGCCAGCAGTTACTCCTTCCGGACAACTGAAGCTTTCTTT,CASSYSFRTTEAFF,TRBV6-5,once,NA,TRBJ1-1,14
TGTGCCATCGGGGATCAGGTCGGTTCACCCCTCCACTTT,CAIGDQVGSPLHF,TRBV10-3,few,NA,TRBJ1-6,13
TGTGCCATCAGACCTACGACACCTAAGAACACCGGGGAGCTGTTTTTT,CAIRPTTPKNTGELFF,TRBV10-3,NA,NA,TRBJ2-2,16
TGTGCCAGCAGTGCTGGGCGTCTCGAGCAGTTCTTC,CASSAGRLEQFF,TRBV6-2/TRBV6-3,NA,NA,TRBJ2-1,12
TGCAGTGCTAGGACGGGGTCCAATCAGCCCCAGCATTTT,CSARTGSNQPQHF,TRBV20-1,NA,NA,TRBJ1-5,13
TGCGCCAGCAGCCCGAGTGTCTCCCTTAATTCACCCCTCCACTTT,CASSPSVSLNSPLHF,TRBV5-1,many,NA,TRBJ1-6,15
TGTGCCAGCAGTGATATGGGGAGGGCTGAGCAGTTCTTC,CASSDMGRAEQFF,TRBV6-1,few,TRBD2,TRBJ2-1,13
TGCGCCAGCAGCGGTCCGGGACAGGGGGCAGACGAGCAGTACTTC,CASSGPGQGADEQYF,TRBV5-1,many,TRBD1,TRBJ2-7,15
TGTGCCAGCAGTACCAGGTGGGCAAACGCTTTCTTT,CASSTRWANAFF,TRBV6-1,few,NA,TRBJ1-1,12
TGCAGTGCTGGGTGGGGGGCCTTTACAGATACGCAGTATTTT,CSAGWGAFTDTQYF,TRBV20-1,once,NA,TRBJ2-3,14
TGTGCCAGCAGCGCCAGGCGGGTGGAAGGGCGGGATGAGCAGTTCTTC,CASSARRVEGRDEQFF,TRBV7-3,many,NA,TRBJ2-1,16
TGTGCCAGCAAGGAACGATTTGGGGCTTTCTTT,CASKERFGAFF,TRBV2,many,NA,TRBJ1-1,11
TGTGCCAGCAGTCAGTTAGGAGTTAGCAATCAGCCCCAGCATTTT,CASSQLGVSNQPQHF,TRBV28,many,NA,TRBJ1-5,15
TGTGCCAGCACTGAACAGGGGAACACTGAAGCTTTCTTT,CASTEQGNTEAFF,TRBV6-2/TRBV6-3,many,NA,TRBJ1-1,13
TGTGCCAGCAGAAAGAGGGGGGCGCACACTGAAGCTTTCTTT,CASRKRGAHTEAFF,TRBV5-6,many,NA,TRBJ1-1,14
TGTGCCAGCCGCCGGACAGGGGATGGGTGGGGGCAGTACTTC,CASRRTGDGWGQYF,TRBV27,many,TRBD1,TRBJ2-7,14
TGTGCCAGCAGTTACTCGGGACAGGGATTGAACACTGAAGCTTTCTTT,CASSYSGQGLNTEAFF,TRBV6-6,many,TRBD1,TRBJ1-1,16
TGTGCCAGCAGTCTGACAGGTGCCAGCGCCTACAATGAGCAGTTCTTC,CASSLTGASAYNEQFF,TRBV6-2/TRBV6-3,many,NA,TRBJ2-1,16
TGTGCCAGCAGTCACAGGGAAGGTAATGAGCCCCAGCATTTT,CASSHREGNEPQHF,TRBV12-3/TRBV12-4,many,NA,TRBJ1-5,14
TGTGCCAGCAGCTCCATACGGGGTAGGGGGGGGATACGCGAGCAGTACTTC,CASSSIRGRGGIREQYF,TRBV7-9,few,NA,TRBJ2-7,17
TGCAGCGCGGACAGGGAAACGAATGAGCAGTTCTTC,CSADRETNEQFF,TRBV29-1,few,TRBD1,TRBJ2-1,12
TGTGCCAGCTCTCGGGACGGAAATCAGCCCCAGCATTTT,CASSRDGNQPQHF,TRBV6-1,NA,NA,TRBJ1-5,13
TGCAGCGTTAAAGGGTGGGCGGACTACGAGCAGTACTTC,CSVKGWADYEQYF,TRBV29-1,many,NA,TRBJ2-7,13
TGTGCCAGCAGCTTAGCTGCTAGCGGGAGGGTCTACGAGCAGTACTTC,CASSLAASGRVYEQYF,TRBV7-2,NA,TRBD2,TRBJ2-7,16
TGTGCCAGCGGACCGACAGGCCGGGCGGGTGGGGGCACTGAAGCTTTCTTT,CASGPTGRAGGGTEAFF,TRBV2,NA,NA,TRBJ1-1,17
TGTGCCAGCAGTTCCCCATCGGGGGCCGAGTTGGGCGAGCAGTACTTC,CASSSPSGAELGEQYF,TRBV28,NA,NA,TRBJ2-7,16
TGTGCCAGCAGCTCTAGCGGGGGGGGATACACAGATACGCAGTATTTT,CASSSSGGGYTDTQYF,TRBV7-2,many,TRBD2,TRBJ2-3,16
TGTGCCAGCAGCCAAGATCGGTACTTC,CASSQDRYF,TRBV3-1,NA,NA,TRBJ2-5,9
TGTGCCAGCAGCGCCGCTCGGACAGGGGGCAACGAGCAGTACTTC,CASSAARTGGNEQYF,TRBV5-4,NA,TRBD1,TRBJ2-7,15
TGTGCCAGCAGTTACTCGGGGAAATCCACTGAAGCTTTCTTT,CASSYSGKSTEAFF,TRBV6-5,many,NA,TRBJ1-1,14
TGTGCCAGTAGTAGGGCAGAGGAAGAGACCCAGTACTTC,CASSRAEEETQYF,TRBV19,NA,NA,TRBJ2-5,13
TGTGCCAGCAGTGTTGAGGCCTTGAGCACTGAAGCTTTCTTT,CASSVEALSTEAFF,TRBV2,few,NA,TRBJ1-1,14
TGTGCCAGCAGTCAGAGTGGGGGCTGGGGGGGCCGCGAGCAGTACTTC,CASSQSGGWGGREQYF,TRBV11-2,NA,NA,TRBJ2-7,16
TGTGCCAGCAGCAGCGGGGGGCCCGGGGAGCTGTTTTTT,CASSSGGPGELFF,TRBV7-3,many,TRBD2,TRBJ2-2,13
TGTGCCAGCAGAACGACAGGGAGTATCTATGGCTACACCTTC,CASRTTGSIYGYTF,TRBV2,many,TRBD1,TRBJ1-2,14
TGTGCCACCAGCAAGGGGCGGGGTCCTGGACAAGAAAAACTGTTTTTT,CATSKGRGPGQEKLFF,TRBV15,NA,NA,TRBJ1-4,16
TGCGCCAGCAGCCAAGATCAGGGGGCTCCCTACGAGCAGTACTTC,CASSQDQGAPYEQYF,TRBV4-3,many,TRBD1,TRBJ2-7,15
TGTGCCAGCAGTTCCCCGGGTAGCGGGCAAGAGACCCAGTACTTC,CASSSPGSGQETQYF,TRBV6-5,NA,TRBD2,TRBJ2-5,15
TGCGCCAGCAGCCAAGATGTAGCGGGGACAGATACGCAGTATTTT,CASSQDVAGTDTQYF,TRBV4-3,few,TRBD2,TRBJ2-3,15
TGTGCCAGCAGTGAACAAGGGAGACAGGTCTATGGCTACACCTTC,CASSEQGRQVYGYTF,TRBV6-1,few,NA,TRBJ1-2,15
TGTGCCAGCAGCTTAGAACAGGGGCGGCTTACTGAAGCTTTCTTT,CASSLEQGRLTEAFF,TRBV7-9,many,TRBD1,TRBJ1-1,15
TGTGCCAGCAGCCTCGATTTCGACGCCAGGGGGGAGACCCAGTACTTC,CASSLDFDARGETQYF,TRBV11-2,NA,TRBD1,TRBJ2-5,16
TGCGCCAGCAGTGAGGGGTCGTACCAGCCCCAGCATTTT,CASSEGSYQPQHF,TRBV10-1,many,NA,TRBJ1-5,13
TGTGCCAGCAGTGAATTAGGGAGCTCTGGAAACACCATATATTTT,CASSELGSSGNTIYF,TRBV25-1,NA,NA,TRBJ1-3,15
TGTGCCAGCAGTGCCATAGCGGGGGCCAGCACAGATACGCAGTATTTT,CASSAIAGASTDTQYF,TRBV6-4,few,TRBD2,TRBJ2-3,16